This T cell receptor (beta chain) emerged from a study of T cells in Graves' hyperthyroidism and ophthalmopathy. V dropped 5 bases and J dropped 1; count of bases not matched to a gene: 8. The length of the CDR3 is 17 residues. Germline V CDR1 and CDR2: SGHAT, FQNNGV. Authors of the study amplified TCR beta CDR3 regions from RNA transcripts. The HTBI primer set drove a first-round RT-PCR of the TCR CDR3. Each CDR3 protein gets one entry after TCRdb re-called the multiplex PCR reads with MiXCR. The sample yields 250,000 to 350,000 distinct CDR3 sequences, approximately 16% seen once. In its sample, this clonotype was seen many times.

The sample taken for sequencing was blood. This chain links TRBV11-2 with TRBJ2-2, with 9 bases that match TRBD2. This clonotype was sampled from a man aged 25 to 40 with Graves' hyperthyroidism. The CDR3 is CASSRPSGKRNTGELFF. CDR3 nucleotide sequence: TGTGCCAGCAGCCGCCCTAGCGGGAAAAGGAACACCGGGGAGCTGTTTTTT.